Listed below are T cell receptor beta chains from one sample, sequenced in a study of a mutant IDH1 vaccine in newly diagnosed glioma. Antigens of these TCRs are unknown. Assay used: immunoSEQ multiplex PCR; TCRdb lists only in-frame clones, some missing. The sample includes tens of thousands of clones, around 82% of them seen just once. The material was PBMCs, obtained from a glioma patient whose treatment included an IDH1 peptide vaccine. All receptors derive from a man between 18 and 29 years old with glioma. Some clones in this sample may be carry-over from other donors' samples. The CDR3 runs from the conserved cysteine through the conserved F or W. The order of the fields is V gene, D gene, J gene, clone size, CDR3 protein, CDR3 DNA. D genes are given only for firm matches. Clone size is not always given. Where it is, it says once, few, many or a class for expanded clones.

V: TRBV7-7
D: TRBD1
J: TRBJ2-1
size: .
CDR3: CASSPQQGTEREQFF
DNA: TGTGCTAGCAGCCCTCAACAGGGGACAGAGCGGGAGCAGTTCTTC

V: TRBV29-1
D: TRBD2
J: TRBJ2-7
size: .
CDR3: CSVGAGGGEQYF
DNA: TGCAGCGTTGGTGCGGGAGGAGGCGAGCAGTACTTC

V: TRBV6-6
D: .
J: TRBJ1-5
size: .
CDR3: CAASKRTDNQPQHF
DNA: TGTGCCGCATCCAAAAGGACAGACAATCAGCCCCAGCATTTT

V: TRBV12-5
D: .
J: TRBJ1-2
size: once
CDR3: CASGLSGTEAGYTF
DNA: TGTGCTAGTGGTCTTTCCGGGACGGAAGCCGGCTACACCTTC

V: TRBV30
D: .
J: TRBJ2-7
size: .
CDR3: CACSGVTYEQYF
DNA: TGTGCCTGTTCGGGGGTAACCTACGAGCAGTACTTC

V: TRBV27
D: .
J: TRBJ1-5
size: .
CDR3: CASAEAGTLSGNQPQHF
DNA: TGTGCCAGCGCAGAAGCCGGGACCCTCAGCGGCAATCAGCCCCAGCATTTT

V: TRBV19
D: TRBD1
J: TRBJ1-1
size: .
CDR3: CASSWDRGSLSTEAFF
DNA: TGTGCCAGTAGTTGGGACAGGGGGTCCCTTAGCACTGAAGCTTTCTTT

V: TRBV6-1
D: .
J: TRBJ1-6
size: .
CDR3: CASSEARRQLLHF
DNA: TGTGCCAGCAGTGAAGCTCGACGACAGTTGCTCCACTTT

V: TRBV11-2
D: .
J: TRBJ1-4
size: .
CDR3: CASSLVGVTNEKLFF
DNA: TGTGCCAGCAGCTTAGTGGGGGTGACTAATGAAAAACTGTTTTTT

V: TRBV5-6
D: .
J: TRBJ2-5
size: .
CDR3: CASSSGDRLPLGETQYF
DNA: TGTGCCAGCAGCTCAGGGGACCGTTTACCACTGGGGGAGACCCAGTACTTC

V: TRBV5-8
D: .
J: TRBJ2-1
size: few
CDR3: CASSRGQFYGNEQFF
DNA: TGTGCCAGCAGCCGCGGACAGTTCTACGGGAATGAGCAGTTCTTC

V: TRBV27
D: .
J: TRBJ1-5
size: .
CDR3: CASSQGLSNQPQHF
DNA: TGTGCCAGCAGTCAGGGACTGAGCAATCAGCCCCAGCATTTT

V: TRBV5-6
D: .
J: TRBJ2-1
size: .
CDR3: CASSLVQSYYNEQFF
DNA: TGTGCCAGCAGCTTGGTTCAGAGCTACTACAATGAGCAGTTCTTC

V: TRBV6-5
D: .
J: TRBJ1-1
size: few
CDR3: CASSSTRSEAFF
DNA: TGTGCCAGCAGTTCCACCCGGAGCGAAGCTTTCTTT

V: TRBV10-3
D: TRBD2
J: TRBJ2-7
size: .
CDR3: CAISGTSGSYEQYF
DNA: TGTGCCATCAGCGGGACTAGCGGCTCCTACGAGCAGTACTTC

V: TRBV29-1
D: .
J: TRBJ1-2
size: once
CDR3: CSVARGYGYTF
DNA: TGCAGCGTTGCCCGGGGCTATGGCTACACCTTC

V: TRBV5-4
D: .
J: TRBJ1-4
size: .
CDR3: CASSSLGQLQGEKLFF
DNA: TGTGCCAGCAGCTCTCTTGGACAGCTCCAAGGGGAAAAACTGTTTTTT

V: TRBV6-5
D: TRBD1
J: TRBJ2-3
size: .
CDR3: CASKMGTGDTDTQYF
DNA: TGTGCCAGCAAGATGGGAACAGGGGACACAGATACGCAGTATTTT

V: TRBV2
D: TRBD2
J: TRBJ2-5
size: .
CDR3: CASTLGAGGPRETQYF
DNA: TGTGCCAGCACCCTTGGGGCGGGGGGGCCCCGGGAGACCCAGTACTTC

V: TRBV9
D: .
J: TRBJ1-2
size: .
CDR3: CASSVARGEDDYGYTF
DNA: TGTGCCAGCAGCGTAGCTCGGGGGGAGGACGACTATGGCTACACCTTC

V: TRBV7-9
D: .
J: TRBJ1-2
size: .
CDR3: CASSPSQGYTF
DNA: TGTGCCAGCAGCCCGTCACAGGGATACACCTTC

V: TRBV11-2
D: .
J: TRBJ1-2
size: .
CDR3: CASSLQGPVYGYTF
DNA: TGTGCCAGCAGCTTACAGGGGCCGGTTTATGGCTACACCTTC

V: TRBV27
D: .
J: TRBJ2-3
size: .
CDR3: CASSSTPYTQYF
DNA: TGTGCCAGTTCCTCAACCCCCTATACGCAGTATTTT

V: TRBV6-1
D: .
J: TRBJ1-5
size: .
CDR3: CASSERNQPQHF
DNA: TGTGCCAGCAGTGAACGAAATCAGCCCCAGCATTTT

V: TRBV5-4
D: TRBD1
J: TRBJ1-1
size: .
CDR3: CASSPGQGTEAFF
DNA: TGTGCCAGCAGCCCCGGACAGGGGACTGAAGCTTTCTTT

V: TRBV10-3
D: .
J: TRBJ2-1
size: .
CDR3: CAISESLEDIKQFF
DNA: TGTGCCATCAGTGAGTCTTTGGAGGACATCAAGCAGTTCTTC

V: TRBV7-8
D: TRBD1
J: TRBJ1-2
size: .
CDR3: CASSPRDSSLYGYTF
DNA: TGTGCCAGCAGCCCTCGGGACAGTTCCCTCTATGGCTACACCTTC

V: TRBV5-4
D: TRBD2
J: TRBJ2-7
size: .
CDR3: CASSLDWGEGYEQYF
DNA: TGTGCCAGCAGCTTAGACTGGGGGGAGGGTTACGAGCAGTACTTC

V: TRBV2
D: .
J: TRBJ2-1
size: .
CDR3: CASSADSSYNEQFF
DNA: TGTGCCAGCAGTGCGGACAGTTCCTACAATGAGCAGTTCTTC

V: TRBV5-1
D: TRBD2
J: TRBJ2-7
size: .
CDR3: CASSFYSGGYEQYF
DNA: TGCGCCAGCAGTTTCTATTCGGGAGGGTACGAGCAGTACTTC

V: TRBV4-3
D: .
J: TRBJ1-6
size: .
CDR3: CASSGRVQGLSSSYNSPLHF
DNA: TGCGCCAGCAGCGGAAGGGTCCAGGGACTTTCGAGCTCCTATAATTCACCCCTCCACTTT

V: TRBV2
D: .
J: TRBJ1-5
size: .
CDR3: CASSVGRNNQPQHF
DNA: TGTGCCAGCAGTGTCGGACGGAACAATCAGCCCCAGCATTTT

V: TRBV6-5
D: TRBD1
J: TRBJ2-7
size: .
CDR3: CASSLTGTGVYEQYF
DNA: TGTGCCAGCAGCTTGACCGGGACAGGGGTCTACGAGCAGTACTTC

V: TRBV7-9
D: .
J: TRBJ2-7
size: .
CDR3: CASSGLSYEQYF
DNA: TGTGCCAGCAGCGGACTCTCCTACGAGCAGTACTTC

V: TRBV6-1
D: .
J: TRBJ1-1
size: .
CDR3: CASLIEGFRNTEAFF
DNA: TGTGCCAGCTTGATCGAAGGATTCAGGAACACTGAAGCTTTCTTT

V: TRBV27
D: TRBD1
J: TRBJ1-2
size: .
CDR3: CASSLGQGGGYYGYTF
DNA: TGTGCCAGCAGCCTCGGACAGGGGGGGGGCTACTATGGCTACACCTTC

V: TRBV30
D: .
J: TRBJ1-2
size: .
CDR3: CASLQQARDTF
DNA: TGTGCCTCACTTCAACAGGCCCGGGACACCTTC

V: TRBV28
D: TRBD2
J: TRBJ2-7
size: .
CDR3: CASTRTSGSYEQYF
DNA: TGTGCCAGCACCCGGACTAGCGGGAGCTACGAGCAGTACTTC

V: TRBV7-9
D: .
J: TRBJ1-2
size: .
CDR3: CASTPGGNGNYGYTF
DNA: TGTGCCAGCACCCCGGGAGGGAATGGCAACTATGGCTACACCTTC

V: TRBV4-2
D: TRBD1
J: TRBJ1-2
size: .
CDR3: CASSQETTGYNYGYTF
DNA: TGTGCCAGCAGCCAAGAGACGACAGGGTATAACTATGGCTACACCTTC

V: TRBV6-4
D: .
J: TRBJ2-2
size: .
CDR3: CASSDRDTGELFF
DNA: TGTGCCAGCAGTGACAGGGACACCGGGGAGCTGTTTTTT

V: TRBV2
D: TRBD1
J: TRBJ2-6
size: .
CDR3: CASSPGQGSGANVLTF
DNA: TGTGCCAGCAGCCCGGGACAGGGCTCTGGGGCCAACGTCCTGACTTTC

V: TRBV6-5
D: .
J: TRBJ1-1
size: few
CDR3: CASSLGQGTTEAFF
DNA: TGTGCCAGCAGTTTAGGGCAGGGCACCACTGAAGCTTTCTTT

V: TRBV25-1
D: .
J: TRBJ1-2
size: .
CDR3: CASSEYRDYGYTF
DNA: TGTGCCAGCAGTGAATATAGGGACTATGGCTACACCTTC

V: TRBV6-5
D: TRBD2
J: TRBJ2-7
size: .
CDR3: CASIAGGGSYEQYF
DNA: TGTGCCAGCATTGCGGGGGGGGGATCCTACGAGCAGTACTTC

V: TRBV2
D: .
J: TRBJ2-7
size: once
CDR3: CASSEAGGSSYEQYF
DNA: TGTGCCAGCAGTGAAGCAGGGGGAAGCTCCTACGAGCAGTACTTC

V: TRBV30
D: .
J: TRBJ1-2
size: .
CDR3: CAWRLRTTYGYTF
DNA: TGTGCCTGGAGGCTGAGAACCACTTATGGCTACACCTTC

V: TRBV7-9
D: .
J: TRBJ2-7
size: .
CDR3: CASSPHPREQYF
DNA: TGTGCCAGCAGCCCCCATCCTAGGGAGCAGTACTTC

V: TRBV7-9
D: .
J: TRBJ1-1
size: few
CDR3: CASSLLMNTEAFF
DNA: TGTGCCAGCAGCTTGCTTATGAACACTGAAGCTTTCTTT

V: TRBV19
D: .
J: TRBJ1-1
size: .
CDR3: CASSIGRANTEAFF
DNA: TGTGCCAGTAGTATAGGCAGGGCGAACACTGAAGCTTTCTTT

V: TRBV5-1
D: .
J: TRBJ1-1
size: once
CDR3: CASSSTGKNTEAFF
DNA: TGCGCCAGCAGCTCTACAGGGAAGAACACTGAAGCTTTCTTT

V: TRBV7-6
D: .
J: TRBJ1-5
size: once
CDR3: CASSLQGRGQPQHF
DNA: TGTGCCAGCAGCTTACAGGGGAGGGGACAGCCCCAGCATTTT

V: TRBV30
D: TRBD1
J: TRBJ1-2
size: .
CDR3: CAWSLNRGGYTF
DNA: TGTGCCTGGAGTCTAAACAGGGGTGGCTACACCTTC

V: TRBV18
D: TRBD1
J: TRBJ1-5
size: .
CDR3: CASSQTGGNQPQHF
DNA: TGTGCCAGCTCCCAGACAGGGGGAAATCAGCCCCAGCATTTT

V: TRBV2
D: TRBD1
J: TRBJ1-1
size: .
CDR3: CASMSQGASAEAFF
DNA: TGTGCCAGCATGAGCCAGGGGGCTTCCGCTGAAGCTTTCTTT

V: TRBV2
D: TRBD2
J: TRBJ2-3
size: .
CDR3: CASSASGGTDTQYF
DNA: TGTGCCAGCAGCGCGAGCGGGGGCACAGATACGCAGTATTTT

V: TRBV9
D: .
J: TRBJ1-1
size: few
CDR3: CASSVATQNTEAFF
DNA: TGTGCCAGCAGCGTAGCTACCCAAAACACTGAAGCTTTCTTT

V: TRBV12-2
D: .
J: TRBJ2-2
size: .
CDR3: CASRLIAGPGYTGELFF
DNA: TGTGCAAGTCGCTTAATAGCGGGCCCAGGATACACCGGGGAGCTGTTTTTT

V: TRBV6-5
D: .
J: TRBJ1-3
size: .
CDR3: CASSPLRVRGNTIYF
DNA: TGTGCCAGCAGTCCACTCAGGGTTCGTGGAAACACCATATATTTT

V: TRBV10-3
D: .
J: TRBJ1-2
size: .
CDR3: CAISKDLGYGYTF
DNA: TGTGCCATCAGTAAAGACCTCGGATATGGCTACACCTTC